Listed below are T cell receptor beta chains from one sample, sequenced in a study of blood T cell repertoires in COVID-19. The protocol was immunoSEQ multiplex PCR, while the TCRdb copy is restricted to in-frame clones and leaves out a portion. The table shows 150,000 to 200,000 clones, with 85% to 90% occurring only once. The sample taken for sequencing was peripheral blood. The receptors shown here come from a human donor in a cohort sampled during active COVID-19. CDR3s include the opening cysteine and the closing phenylalanine or tryptophan. D genes are given only for firm matches. Clone size is stated in some rows and not others, as once, few, many or a class when expanded.

cdr3_length | j_call | clone_size | d_call | v_call | cdr3_nt | cdr3_aa
13 | TRBJ1-2 | NA | NA | TRBV28 | TGTGCCAGCATCGACAGACCTAACTATGGCTACACCTTC | CASIDRPNYGYTF
19 | TRBJ2-7 | NA | TRBD2 | TRBV7-8 | TGTGCCAGCAGCCAAACTGGGACTAGCGGGAGTTCGTTCAACTACGAGCAGTACTTC | CASSQTGTSGSSFNYEQYF
14 | TRBJ1-2 | NA | NA | TRBV7-2 | TGTGCCAGCAGCTTAGTTCCAGCGAACTATGGCTACACCTTC | CASSLVPANYGYTF
16 | TRBJ2-7 | NA | TRBD1 | TRBV19 | TGTGCCAGTAGTATCTGGGGACAGGGGAGTTCCTACGAGCAGTACTTC | CASSIWGQGSSYEQYF
14 | TRBJ2-2 | NA | NA | TRBV10-1 | TGCGCCAGCAGTGAGTCCGCGAACACCGGGGAGCTGTTTTTT | CASSESANTGELFF
14 | TRBJ2-1 | NA | TRBD2 | TRBV9 | TGTGCCAGCAGCGTAACTAGCGGGAGCCTTGAGCAGTTCTTC | CASSVTSGSLEQFF
12 | TRBJ2-7 | NA | NA | TRBV20-1 | TGCAGTGCTAGTCCCTCGAGCTACGAGCAGTACTTC | CSASPSSYEQYF
14 | TRBJ1-5 | NA | NA | TRBV19 | TGTGCCAGTAGTATGGGGGGTAGCAATCAGCCCCAGCATTTT | CASSMGGSNQPQHF
16 | TRBJ2-7 | few | NA | TRBV15 | TGTGCCACCAGCAGTCAGACAGGCTTTAGCTCCTACGAGCAGTACTTC | CATSSQTGFSSYEQYF
13 | TRBJ2-5 | NA | NA | TRBV5-1 | TGCGCCAGCAAACAGAGCCTCCAAGAGACCCAGTACTTC | CASKQSLQETQYF
11 | TRBJ1-1 | NA | NA | TRBV6-6 | TGTGCCAGCAGGGTGGAGGGTGAAGCTTTCTTT | CASRVEGEAFF
13 | TRBJ2-3 | NA | TRBD1 | TRBV23-1 | TGCGCCAGCACGACAGGGTTGACAGATACGCAGTATTTT | CASTTGLTDTQYF
14 | TRBJ2-5 | NA | NA | TRBV30 | TGTGCCTGGAGGGGGGACAAATTCCAAGAGACCCAGTACTTC | CAWRGDKFQETQYF
13 | TRBJ1-3 | NA | NA | TRBV6-1 | TGTGCCAGCAGTGAGGTCCCGGAGGACACCATATATTTT | CASSEVPEDTIYF
19 | TRBJ2-1 | NA | TRBD2 | TRBV7-2 | TGTGCCAGCAGCTTAAGCTGGACTAGCGGGGGGCTACAATACAATGAGCAGTTCTTC | CASSLSWTSGGLQYNEQFF
15 | TRBJ2-2 | few | TRBD2 | TRBV19 | TGTGCCAGTAGTGTTAGCGGGAGACACACCGGGGAGCTGTTTTTT | CASSVSGRHTGELFF
16 | TRBJ2-5 | NA | NA | TRBV21-1 | TGTGCCAGCAGGACCGGGACTAGCGGGGCTCAAGAGACCCAGTACTTC | CASRTGTSGAQETQYF